Each of the 14 T cell receptor beta chains below was sequenced from the same sample in a study of blood T cell repertoires in COVID-19. Assay used: immunoSEQ multiplex PCR; TCRdb lists only in-frame clones, some missing. In the table there are over 150,000 clones, 75% to 85% of which are singletons. The sample was peripheral blood. These receptors all stem from a woman aged 60-75 years with COVID-19, enrolled during active disease.

This chain uses TRBV3-1 (or the pseudogene TRBV3-2) with TRBJ1-1; no definite D call. Trimming removed 4 bases at V and 6 bases at J, with 9 bases between. In germline, CDR1 is LGHDT, CDR2 YNNKEL (reference sequence). The CDR3 is 12 residues long. In DNA form, the CDR3 reads TGTGCCAGCAGCCTGTCCGGGGCTGAAGCTTTCTTT. It translates to CASSLSGAEAFF.

The chain is built from TRBV6-5 and TRBJ2-7; 9 bases agree with TRBD1. The CDR3 is 15 amino acids. The junction had 9 bases not matched to a gene; V was cut back by 4 bases and J by 5 bases. In germline, CDR1 is MNHEY, CDR2 SVGAGI. For the CDR3, the DNA is TGTGCCAGCAGTTTCACCGGGACAGGGACGAACGAGCAGTACTTC. It codes for CASSFTGTGTNEQYF.

The gene calls are TRBV10-3 and TRBJ2-3; TRBD2 aligns across 7 bases. Germline CDR1 and CDR2: ENHRY and SYGVKD. V dropped 6 bases and J dropped 3; count of bases not matched to a gene: 6. The length of the CDR3 is 14 residues. The CDR3 loop reads CAIRRERSTDTQYF. Here the CDR3 DNA reads TGTGCCATCAGGCGGGAGAGGTCTACAGATACGCAGTATTTT.

V is TRBV19 and J is TRBJ1-1; a possible D gene is TRBD1 (5 bases). This CDR3 is 14 amino acids long. V was trimmed by 6 bases and J by 4 bases, leaving 15 bases between them. From germline, CDR1 is LNHDA and CDR2 SQIVND (reference sequence). The CDR3 bases are TGTGCCAGTAGCTGGGGGAGGATGAGCACTGAAGCTTTCTTT. Translating it yields CASSWGRMSTEAFF.

This chain links TRBV6-6 with TRBJ1-1, with a possible D match to TRBD1 (6 bases). The germline gives CDR1 MNHNY, CDR2 SVGAGI (reference sequence). V was clipped by 0 bases and J by 4 bases, with 15 bases between them. The CDR3 contains 16 residues. As DNA, the CDR3 is TGTGCCAGCAGTTACTCGGGCAGGGGAGATAGCACTGAAGCTTTCTTT. Amino acid sequence: CASSYSGRGDSTEAFF.

In this sample, this clone turned up once. The V gene is TRBV29-1, the J gene TRBJ1-5; D may be TRBD1 (6 bases). Germline V gene data show CDR1 as SQVTM and CDR2 as ANQGSEA. The V gene lost 6 bases and the J gene lost 5 bases, with 14 bases spanning the gap. The CDR3 is 13 amino acids. The CDR3 coding sequence is TGCAGCGTCCTGACAGGACTGGATCAGCCCCAGCATTTT. This sequence encodes CSVLTGLDQPQHF.

A note on this clone: A much bigger clone sits one base away, suggesting this may be a read error. This sample includes further DNA sequences coding for the same CDR3. The J gene is TRBJ1-1, the V gene TRBV18, with D perhaps matching TRBD1 (6 bases). Germline V gene sequence: CDR1 KGHSH, CDR2 LQKENI. Trimming pared 2 bases from V and 1 base from J, leaving 8 bases between. CDR3 length: 14 amino acids. The CDR3 bases are TGTGCCAGCTCACCAGACAGGAAGAACACTGAAGCTTTCTTT. Encoded protein: CASSPDRKNTEAFF.

The genes are TRBV27 and TRBJ1-5, with D perhaps matching TRBD1 (5 bases). V was clipped by 1 base and J by 0 bases, with 19 bases between them. Germline loops: CDR1 MNHEY, CDR2 SMNVEV (reference sequence). The CDR3 covers 19 residues. The CDR3 is CASSLYSGGSHYSNQPQHF. DNA of the CDR3: TGTGCCAGCAGTTTATATTCGGGGGGGTCCCATTATAGCAATCAGCCCCAGCATTTT.

The chain is built from TRBV25-1 and TRBJ1-1, with unresolved D. The germline CDR1 and CDR2 sequences are MGHDK and SYGVNS. The CDR3 is 11 residues long. V was cut by 10 bases and J by 6 bases, with 12 bases left in between. The CDR3 region is CATKDVAEAFF. The CDR3 coding sequence is TGTGCCACCAAAGATGTAGCTGAAGCTTTCTTT.

The DNA of the CDR3 is TGTGCCAGCAGCAGCCTGAGCTCCTACGAGCAGTACTTC. As protein: CASSSLSSYEQYF. The chain uses TRBV5-4 and TRBJ2-7; no clear D gene. Germline lookup yields CDR1 SGHNT and CDR2 YYREEE (reference sequence). The CDR3 loop spans 13 amino acids. The V and J ends lost 4 bases and 0 bases respectively, with 8 bases between them.

A single count supports this clone. The rearrangement joins TRBV11-3 to TRBJ2-2; no reliable D call. Deletions cut 3 bases from V and 5 bases from J, with 4 bases between. The germline V gene has CDR1 SGHNT and CDR2 YENEEA. This CDR3 comprises 12 residues. The CDR3 DNA reads as TGTGCCAGCAGCTTTAGTACCGGGGAGCTGTTTTTT. Protein product: CASSFSTGELFF.

The chain combines TRBV5-1 with TRBJ2-3, with TRBD1 matching over 8 bases. The CDR3 covers 18 residues. Germline CDR1 reads SGHRS; CDR2 reads YFSETQ. After removal of 4 bases from V and 2 bases from J, the junction contained 15 bases not matched to a gene. The DNA of the CDR3 is TGCGCCAGCAGCCCGATCCGAGACAGGGGACCATTCACAGATACGCAGTATTTT. This sequence encodes CASSPIRDRGPFTDTQYF.

This clone was counted only a few times. The rearrangement uses TRBV3-1 (or the pseudogene TRBV3-2) and TRBJ2-7; D is possibly TRBD2 (5 bases). The CDR3 runs to 13 residues. Trimming shortened V by 7 bases and J by 2 bases, and 12 bases separated the two germline ends. Germline V CDR1 and CDR2: LGHDT, YNNKEL (reference sequence). The CDR3 DNA follows: TGTGCCAGCACGAGGAGCGGTGCCTACGAGCAGTACTTC. It yields the protein CASTRSGAYEQYF.

The V call is TRBV2, the J call TRBJ2-1, with D tentatively TRBD1 (6 bases). The germline V gene has CDR1 SNHLY and CDR2 FYNNEI. The ends were cut back, 1 base at V and 4 bases at J, with 11 bases in the middle. The CDR3 sequence is 15 residues long. CDR3 sequence (DNA): TGTGCCAGCAGTGAAGAACAGGGTCGGTACAATGAGCAGTTCTTC. This translates into CASSEEQGRYNEQFF.